The 10 T cell receptor beta chains given below trace back to one sample, sequenced in a study of cytomegalovirus exposure and HLA in healthy donors. Primers for the PCR totalled 60 Vbeta and 13 Jbeta. Repertoires were generated with immunoSEQ multiplex PCR, while TCRdb's copy carries only in-frame clones and drops some. In the table there are about 110,000 clones, roughly 78% of which are singletons. The specimen sequenced was PBMCs. The receptors stem from a woman aged 40-49 years in good health and CMV-seronegative.

This chain joins TRBV7-9 and TRBJ1-5; 8 bases fit TRBD1. With V trimmed by 7 bases and J by 4 bases, 3 bases remained unmatched. The CDR3 has 13 amino acids. Germline CDR1 and CDR2: SEHNR and FQNEAQ (reference sequence). The CDR3 is CASIDRGNQPQHF. The CDR3 DNA reads as TGTGCCAGCATTGACAGGGGAAATCAGCCCCAGCATTTT.

The DNA of the CDR3 is TGCGCCAGCAGTCAATCCGGCCCGGGGGGGCTGGCCAAAAACATTCAGTACTTC. Its translation: CASSQSGPGGLAKNIQYF. The J gene is TRBJ2-4, the V gene TRBV23-1, with 8 nucleotides matching TRBD2. TRBV23-1 is flagged as an ORF with uncertain function. The CDR3 covers 18 residues. V lost 0 bases, J lost 1 base, and 8 bases stayed unmatched.

The chain uses TRBV19 and TRBJ2-7, with TRBD1 as a possible D gene (6 bases). This CDR3 has 15 residues. CDR1 and CDR2 (germline): LNHDA, SQIVND (reference sequence). Trimming pared 6 bases from V and 3 bases from J, leaving 18 bases between. CDR3 sequence: CASRPGQNFLYEQYF. CDR3 nucleotide sequence: TGTGCCAGTAGACCGGGACAAAACTTTCTCTACGAGCAGTACTTC.

This chain connects TRBV28 to TRBJ1-2; tentative D call: TRBD1 (6 bases). Germline V CDR1 and CDR2: MDHEN, SYDVKM. V lost 5 bases to trimming and J lost 6 bases, with 16 bases between them. The CDR3 is 14 residues long. The DNA of the CDR3 is TGTGCCAGCAGTGAGCCGGGGCCAGGGGATGGCTACACCTTC. Protein: CASSEPGPGDGYTF.

The chain has TRBV6-5 and TRBJ1-4; D is perhaps TRBD1 (5 bases). The CDR3 runs to 14 residues. Germline V lookup: CDR1 MNHEY, CDR2 SVGAGI. Trimming removed 4 bases from V and 5 bases from J, with 11 bases in between. For the CDR3, the DNA is TGTGCCAGCAGTTTTCCGGGGGGGAATGAAAAACTGTTTTTT. This sequence encodes CASSFPGGNEKLFF.

The gene calls are TRBV7-8 and TRBJ2-1, with a possible D match to TRBD1 (5 bases). This CDR3 has 15 amino acids. Germline-derived CDR1 and CDR2 are SGHVS and FQNEAQ. Trimming left V 6 bases short and J 6 bases short, with 18 bases between. Here the CDR3 reads CASSSPWGRVNEQFF. The CDR3 coding sequence is TGTGCCAGCAGTAGCCCGTGGGGCAGAGTCAATGAGCAGTTCTTC. Full variable domain (remainder filled in from reference TRBV7-8 and TRBJ2-1): GAGVSQSPRYKVAKRGQDVALRCDPISGHVSLFWYQQALGQGPEFLTYFQNEAQLDKSGLPSDRFFAERPEGSVSTLKIQRTQQEDSAVYLCASSSPWGRVNEQFFGPGTRLTVL.

The chain employs TRBV7-2 and TRBJ2-5; 11 bases line up with TRBD1. V was pared by 5 bases and J by 5 bases, with 7 bases of the junction left unmatched. Germline V CDR1 and CDR2: SGHTA, FQGNSA. CDR3 length: 15 amino acids. CDR3 in amino acids: CASSRLGQGGETQYF. For the CDR3, the DNA is TGTGCCAGCAGCCGTCTGGGACAGGGGGGGGAGACCCAGTACTTC. The full variable domain, completed using reference TRBV7-2 and TRBJ2-5, is GAGVSQSPSNKVTEKGKDVELRCDPISGHTALYWYRQSLGQGLEFLIYFQGNSAPDKSGLPSDRFSAERTGGSVSTLTIQRTQQEDSAVYLCASSRLGQGGETQYFGPGTRLLVL.

The chain recombines TRBV28 with TRBJ1-1, with D possibly matching TRBD1 (6 bases). Trimming removed 3 bases at V and 0 bases at J, with 11 bases between. This CDR3 is 15 amino acids long. Germline V gene lookup returns CDR1 MDHEN and CDR2 SYDVKM. CDR3 sequence (DNA): TGTGCCAGCAGTTTTTGGCAGGGGTTGAACACTGAAGCTTTCTTT. This gives the protein CASSFWQGLNTEAFF.

This chain connects TRBV19 to TRBJ1-5; a weak D match, TRBD1 (6 bases). The V gene lost 7 bases and the J gene lost 7 bases, with 26 bases spanning the gap. The CDR3 loop spans 17 amino acids. Germline lookup yields CDR1 LNHDA and CDR2 SQIVND (reference sequence). CDR3 sequence: CASTVLNNQGHGQPQHF. The CDR3 bases are TGTGCCAGTACCGTACTCAACAACCAGGGGCATGGACAGCCCCAGCATTTT.

The chain employs TRBV7-8 and TRBJ2-5, with 8 positions matching TRBD1. CDR1 and CDR2 (germline): SGHVS, FQNEAQ. There are 14 residues in the CDR3. The J segment lost 2 bases and the V segment lost 5 bases, leaving 4 bases of the junction unmatched. The CDR3 region is CASSPGQEQETQYF. In nucleotides, the CDR3 is TGTGCCAGCAGCCCGGGACAGGAGCAAGAGACCCAGTACTTC.